These 3 T cell receptor beta chains came from one sample sequenced in a study of beta chain features in type 1 diabetes. All of the isolated RNA was reverse transcribed, so expressed TCRB transcripts were sequenced. Using immunoSEQ multiplex PCR, the repertoire was profiled, and TCRdb retains in-frame clones only, with some absent. The sample has 350,000 to 450,000 clones, around 13% seen once; the top ten hold about 0.034%. Sequenced material: naive CD4+ T cells from blood. The source of these receptors is a man aged 25-45 years in good health.

This clone was seen a few times. CDR3 nucleotide sequence: TGCGCCAGCAGCCAAGCGGCGGCGGTGGGGGTCTACGAGCAGTACGTC. Its protein product is CASSQAAAVGVYEQYV. The rearrangement links TRBV4-3 to TRBJ2-7, with D possibly called TRBD1 or TRBD2 (5 bases each). Germline CDR1 is LGHNA and CDR2 is YSLEER. The CDR3 loop spans 16 amino acids. V was pared by 1 base and J by 3 bases, with 16 bases between.

This clone was observed a few times. The chain has TRBV6-5 and TRBJ1-2, with 11 nucleotides matching TRBD1. Per germline, CDR1 MNHEY and CDR2 SVGAGI. The CDR3 extends over 13 amino acids. Unmatched junction bases numbered 7, after V lost 10 bases and J lost 6 bases. CDR3 DNA sequence: TGTGCCACCCGGACAGGGGGCAAGGATGGCTACACCTTC. Its protein is CATRTGGKDGYTF.

This clone appeared a few times. The rearrangement links TRBV10-3 to TRBJ2-7; 8 bases align to TRBD1. Trimming removed 6 bases from V and 3 bases from J; junction bases left unmatched: 7. CDR3 length equals 14 residues. The V gene's germline CDR1 is ENHRY and CDR2 SYGVKD. The CDR3 DNA is TGTGCCATCAGCACGGGACAGGCGATCTACGAGCAGTACTTC. Protein product: CAISTGQAIYEQYF.